Listed below are T cell receptor beta chains from one sample, sequenced in a study of blood T cell repertoires in COVID-19. TCRdb keeps only in-frame clones here, not all; method: immunoSEQ multiplex PCR. The sample includes some 190,000 clones, approximately 80% of them seen just once. Sequences were obtained from PBMCs or T cells enriched from blood (not recorded which). The receptor source for this set is a young man with acute COVID-19. CDR3s include the opening cysteine and the closing phenylalanine or tryptophan. A D gene is named only where the DNA matches it firmly.

j_call v_call d_call cdr3_aa
TRBJ1-2 TRBV4-1 NA CASSQAYSKTSSLEYGYTF
TRBJ2-5 TRBV3-1/TRBV3-2 NA CASSLVRGYQETQYF
TRBJ1-1 TRBV19 TRBD1 CASSWLAGGAFF
TRBJ2-3 TRBV9 TRBD1 CASSVTGGRTDTQYF
TRBJ2-3 TRBV12-5 TRBD2 CASGELAGGPADTQYF
TRBJ1-5 TRBV20-1 NA CSASTGGQHF
TRBJ2-5 TRBV7-9 NA CASSPLGVQYF
TRBJ2-7 TRBV29-1 NA CSVGAGGLEQYF
TRBJ1-2 TRBV4-2 NA CASSQEETANYGYTF
TRBJ2-3 TRBV20-1 TRBD2 CSASSGVADTQYF
TRBJ2-1 TRBV7-6 NA CASSLLVGGAIINEQFF
TRBJ1-5 TRBV6-5 TRBD1 CASSSTGGNQPQHF
TRBJ2-1 TRBV15 NA CATSREHFSYNEQFF
TRBJ2-3 TRBV5-3 TRBD1 CARSPRTGDWTQYF
TRBJ1-4 TRBV7-9 NA CASSLVTENEKLFF
TRBJ1-2 TRBV28 NA CASSFFSGVGYTF
TRBJ2-1 TRBV5-1 TRBD2 CASSSGGSGLTYNEQFF
TRBJ2-1 TRBV5-4 TRBD1 CASSPRTGSNEQFF
TRBJ1-4 TRBV9 NA CASSSFRGEKLFF
TRBJ1-2 TRBV7-9 NA CASAQGFYGYTF
TRBJ2-1 TRBV10-3 NA CAISESMAGSYNEQFF
TRBJ1-2 TRBV6-4 NA CARADSINYGYTF
TRBJ2-3 TRBV9 NA CASSSRGDTQYF
TRBJ1-4 TRBV28 NA CASGRDARTEKLFF
TRBJ2-5 TRBV7-9 NA CASRMHREETQYF
TRBJ1-1 TRBV12-3/TRBV12-4 NA CASSSNTEAFF
TRBJ1-2 TRBV6-1 NA CASSEASGGGYGYTF
TRBJ2-2 TRBV10-3 NA CAISLPGELFF
TRBJ2-7 TRBV19 NA CASKPPGGGTSTYEQYF
TRBJ2-7 TRBV5-6 TRBD1 CASSSNRGRWEQYF
TRBJ1-5 TRBV10-3 NA CAISEGDAGSPQHF
TRBJ2-1 TRBV29-1 TRBD2 CSVGTSAIEQFF
TRBJ1-2 TRBV12-3/TRBV12-4 NA CASRPEGAGGYTF
TRBJ2-7 TRBV5-1 NA CASRESSFRDEQYF
TRBJ2-7 TRBV5-4 TRBD2 CASSPGTSGVYEQYF
TRBJ2-5 TRBV25-1 NA CASAQSKETQYF
TRBJ2-2 TRBV5-4 TRBD2 CASRHTGGFGTGELFF
TRBJ2-6 TRBV18 NA CASSPFVSSLGAGANVLTF
TRBJ1-4 TRBV11-2 TRBD1 CASSSTGTVSEKLFF
TRBJ2-2 TRBV10-3 NA CAISATIGGELFF
TRBJ1-2 TRBV19 NA CASRFGRGTEGYTF
TRBJ1-1 TRBV12-3/TRBV12-4 NA CASSWQGNTEAFF